A selection of T cell receptor beta chains follows, all from one sample in a study of vaccination effects on CD4 cells after COVID-19. Profiling relied on immunoSEQ multiplex PCR, and the TCRdb table lists in-frame clones only, not all of them. The sample carries some 22,000 clones, roughly four fifths recorded once. Their antigens are not known. The starting material was CD4+ T cells from PBMCs cultured with HCoV-NL63 spike peptides, obtained before COVID-19 vaccination. These receptors came from a human donor who received a COVID-19 vaccine. Each CDR3 is given with its conserved first and last residue. A D gene is named only where the DNA matches it firmly. A clone size is listed for some rows: how often the clone was seen (once, few, many), or a class if it is expanded.

clone_size: NA; v_call: TRBV28; d_call: NA; j_call: TRBJ1-1; cdr3_nt: TGTGCCAGCAGTGAGAGTGGGGGCCGGTGGGCTTTCTTT; cdr3_aa: CASSESGGRWAFF
clone_size: NA; v_call: TRBV21-1; d_call: NA; j_call: TRBJ2-7; cdr3_nt: TGTGCCAGCGGACGGACCTACGAGCAGTACTTC; cdr3_aa: CASGRTYEQYF
clone_size: NA; v_call: TRBV7-9; d_call: TRBD1; j_call: TRBJ1-2; cdr3_nt: TGTGCCAGCAGCCTCGACAGGGCGGATGGCTACACCTTC; cdr3_aa: CASSLDRADGYTF
clone_size: NA; v_call: TRBV6-4; d_call: TRBD2; j_call: TRBJ2-7; cdr3_nt: TGTGCCAGCAGGGGCCCAGCGGGGGGGCACGACGAGCAGTACTTC; cdr3_aa: CASRGPAGGHDEQYF
clone_size: medium-sized; v_call: TRBV7-9; d_call: NA; j_call: TRBJ1-6; cdr3_nt: TGTGCCAGCAGCTTGGGGAATTATAATTCACCCCTCCACTTT; cdr3_aa: CASSLGNYNSPLHF
clone_size: NA; v_call: TRBV4-1; d_call: NA; j_call: TRBJ2-1; cdr3_nt: TGCGCCAGCAGCAGTGGTCGCGACAGGAGCCATGAGCAGTTCTTC; cdr3_aa: CASSSGRDRSHEQFF
clone_size: NA; v_call: TRBV6-2/TRBV6-3; d_call: NA; j_call: TRBJ1-5; cdr3_nt: TGTGCCAGTAGCCCTCAGTATAGCAATCAGCCCCAGCATTTT; cdr3_aa: CASSPQYSNQPQHF
clone_size: NA; v_call: TRBV11-2; d_call: NA; j_call: TRBJ1-1; cdr3_nt: TGTGCCAGCAGCCCCCTATTATACACTGAAGCTTTCTTT; cdr3_aa: CASSPLLYTEAFF
clone_size: NA; v_call: TRBV18; d_call: TRBD2; j_call: TRBJ2-7; cdr3_nt: TGTGCCAGCTCACCGTTCCGGACTAGCGGGAGCGGGTACGAGCAGTACTTC; cdr3_aa: CASSPFRTSGSGYEQYF
clone_size: NA; v_call: TRBV3-1/TRBV3-2; d_call: NA; j_call: TRBJ1-1; cdr3_nt: TGTGCCAGCAGCCAAGGGGTTGCCACTGAAGCTTTCTTT; cdr3_aa: CASSQGVATEAFF
clone_size: NA; v_call: TRBV6-5; d_call: NA; j_call: TRBJ1-2; cdr3_nt: TGTGCCAGCAATCAGGGCGGAGCGGGCTACACCTTC; cdr3_aa: CASNQGGAGYTF
clone_size: NA; v_call: TRBV28; d_call: TRBD1; j_call: TRBJ1-2; cdr3_nt: TGTGCCAGCAGTTTCTCGGACAGGGGACAGCATGGCTACACCTTC; cdr3_aa: CASSFSDRGQHGYTF
clone_size: NA; v_call: TRBV3-1/TRBV3-2; d_call: TRBD1; j_call: TRBJ1-2; cdr3_nt: TGTGCCAGCAGCCAAGAAGGGACAGTCCTTTTAGGTGGGATTGGCTACACCTTC; cdr3_aa: CASSQEGTVLLGGIGYTF
clone_size: NA; v_call: TRBV2; d_call: TRBD1; j_call: TRBJ1-6; cdr3_nt: TGTGCCAGCAGCCCTGGTGAGACAGGGGTTAATAATTCACCCCTCCACTTT; cdr3_aa: CASSPGETGVNNSPLHF
clone_size: NA; v_call: TRBV27; d_call: TRBD1; j_call: TRBJ1-6; cdr3_nt: TGTGCCAGCAGTCCGGGACAGGGGGCGTCACCCCTCCACTTT; cdr3_aa: CASSPGQGASPLHF
clone_size: NA; v_call: TRBV7-2; d_call: NA; j_call: TRBJ1-1; cdr3_nt: TGTGCCAGCAGCATTCAGGACACTGAAGCTTTCTTT; cdr3_aa: CASSIQDTEAFF
clone_size: few; v_call: TRBV6-1; d_call: TRBD1; j_call: TRBJ1-6; cdr3_nt: TGTGCCAGCAGTGAGAGGGGGCCAGATAATTCACCCCTCCACTTT; cdr3_aa: CASSERGPDNSPLHF
clone_size: NA; v_call: TRBV4-3; d_call: NA; j_call: TRBJ1-6; cdr3_nt: TGCGCCAGCAGCCAAGAGTTGAATTCACCCCTCCACTTT; cdr3_aa: CASSQELNSPLHF
clone_size: NA; v_call: TRBV14; d_call: NA; j_call: TRBJ1-4; cdr3_nt: TGTGCCAGCAGCCCCCTTGGGGGGTATAATGAAAAACTGTTTTTT; cdr3_aa: CASSPLGGYNEKLFF
clone_size: NA; v_call: TRBV6-4; d_call: TRBD1; j_call: TRBJ2-3; cdr3_nt: TGTGCCAGCAGTGAGGGACAGGGGGCAGATACGCAGTATTTT; cdr3_aa: CASSEGQGADTQYF
clone_size: NA; v_call: TRBV30; d_call: NA; j_call: TRBJ1-6; cdr3_nt: TGTGCCTGGAGTAAACCGCCCCTCCACTTT; cdr3_aa: CAWSKPPLHF
clone_size: once; v_call: TRBV11-3; d_call: NA; j_call: TRBJ2-5; cdr3_nt: TGTGCCAGCAGCTTGGGGGTTAGGGAGACCCAGTACTTC; cdr3_aa: CASSLGVRETQYF
clone_size: few; v_call: TRBV24-1; d_call: TRBD1; j_call: TRBJ1-5; cdr3_nt: TGTGCCACCAGTGACCCTGGGACAGGGGGCCAGCCCCAGCATTTT; cdr3_aa: CATSDPGTGGQPQHF
clone_size: NA; v_call: TRBV27; d_call: NA; j_call: TRBJ2-1; cdr3_nt: TGTGCCAGCAGTTTATTTAAGGGTGGGTCCGAGCACGGACGGAATGAGCAGTTCTTC; cdr3_aa: CASSLFKGGSEHGRNEQFF
clone_size: NA; v_call: TRBV6-5; d_call: NA; j_call: TRBJ2-2; cdr3_nt: TGTGCCAGCAGTTACACCGCGACAGGGAGGCCCGGGGAGCTGTTTTTT; cdr3_aa: CASSYTATGRPGELFF
clone_size: NA; v_call: TRBV11-2; d_call: TRBD2; j_call: TRBJ2-3; cdr3_nt: TGTGCCAGCAGCTTAGATCGGACTAGCGGGGGGCCTTTAAGCACAGATACGCAGTATTTT; cdr3_aa: CASSLDRTSGGPLSTDTQYF
clone_size: NA; v_call: TRBV25-1; d_call: TRBD1; j_call: TRBJ1-1; cdr3_nt: TGTGCCAGCAGTTCCAAGGACAGGGGACTTGAAGCTTTCTTT; cdr3_aa: CASSSKDRGLEAFF
clone_size: NA; v_call: TRBV2; d_call: NA; j_call: TRBJ2-1; cdr3_nt: TGTGCCAGCAGTTCAGACAGGAGCTCCTACAATGAGCAGTTCTTC; cdr3_aa: CASSSDRSSYNEQFF
clone_size: NA; v_call: TRBV20-1; d_call: NA; j_call: TRBJ2-1; cdr3_nt: TGCAGTGCGAGGCAGAATGAGCAGTTCTTC; cdr3_aa: CSARQNEQFF
clone_size: NA; v_call: TRBV24-1; d_call: TRBD1; j_call: TRBJ1-2; cdr3_nt: TGTGCCACCAGTGATCGACAGGGGTATGGCTACACCTTC; cdr3_aa: CATSDRQGYGYTF
clone_size: NA; v_call: TRBV7-9; d_call: NA; j_call: TRBJ2-5; cdr3_nt: TGTGCCAGCAGCTTAAGTAGGGGGGCACATGGAGGGACCCAGTACTTC; cdr3_aa: CASSLSRGAHGGTQYF
clone_size: NA; v_call: TRBV5-1; d_call: TRBD1; j_call: TRBJ2-2; cdr3_nt: TGCGCCAGCAGCTTCCGACAGGGGCCCGGGGAGCTGTTTTTT; cdr3_aa: CASSFRQGPGELFF
clone_size: NA; v_call: TRBV2; d_call: TRBD1; j_call: TRBJ2-7; cdr3_nt: TGTGCCAGCAGTGGACAGGGGGAGCAGTACTTC; cdr3_aa: CASSGQGEQYF
clone_size: NA; v_call: TRBV5-4; d_call: NA; j_call: TRBJ1-1; cdr3_nt: TGTGCCAGCAGCTTGGCCAGGGCTAACACTGAAGCTTTCTTT; cdr3_aa: CASSLARANTEAFF
clone_size: NA; v_call: TRBV6-6; d_call: NA; j_call: TRBJ2-1; cdr3_nt: TGTGCCAGCAGTTATATGGGTGGGGACTTGAATGAGCAGTTCTTC; cdr3_aa: CASSYMGGDLNEQFF
clone_size: NA; v_call: TRBV29-1; d_call: NA; j_call: TRBJ2-3; cdr3_nt: TGCAGCGTCAAAGCGGTCCAGGGCTCGAGCACAGATACGCAGTATTTT; cdr3_aa: CSVKAVQGSSTDTQYF
clone_size: NA; v_call: TRBV11-2; d_call: TRBD2; j_call: TRBJ2-3; cdr3_nt: TGTGCCAGCAGCCCCCGCCGGGGGGGCGGTACAGATACGCAGTATTTT; cdr3_aa: CASSPRRGGGTDTQYF
clone_size: NA; v_call: TRBV27; d_call: NA; j_call: TRBJ1-1; cdr3_nt: TGTGCCAGCTCTACCCTCGACAGGGAAGCTTTCTTT; cdr3_aa: CASSTLDREAFF
clone_size: NA; v_call: TRBV5-6; d_call: TRBD2; j_call: TRBJ2-1; cdr3_nt: TGTGCCAGCAGCCCCAGACTAGCGGAGTACAATGAGCAGTTCTTC; cdr3_aa: CASSPRLAEYNEQFF
clone_size: once; v_call: TRBV3-1/TRBV3-2; d_call: TRBD1; j_call: TRBJ1-4; cdr3_nt: TGTGCCAGCACCTTGCGGACAGGGGGAAATGAAAAACTGTTTTTT; cdr3_aa: CASTLRTGGNEKLFF
clone_size: NA; v_call: TRBV15; d_call: NA; j_call: TRBJ1-1; cdr3_nt: TGTGCCACCAGCAGAGAAGCGGCGACAGGAACTGAAGCTTTCTTT; cdr3_aa: CATSREAATGTEAFF
clone_size: NA; v_call: TRBV5-1; d_call: NA; j_call: TRBJ2-3; cdr3_nt: TGCGCCAGCAGCTTGATCGGCGGGGGCACAGATACGCAGTATTTT; cdr3_aa: CASSLIGGGTDTQYF
clone_size: NA; v_call: TRBV5-1; d_call: NA; j_call: TRBJ1-6; cdr3_nt: TGCGCCAGCAGCTTGATCGTCCACTTT; cdr3_aa: CASSLIVHF
clone_size: few; v_call: TRBV12-3/TRBV12-4; d_call: NA; j_call: TRBJ2-7; cdr3_nt: TGTGCCAGCAGTCGCCAGGCCTCCTACGAGCAGTACTTC; cdr3_aa: CASSRQASYEQYF
clone_size: NA; v_call: TRBV4-3; d_call: NA; j_call: TRBJ2-7; cdr3_nt: TGCGCCAGCAGCCAAGAATCGCAGATCTACTACGAGCAGTACTTC; cdr3_aa: CASSQESQIYYEQYF
clone_size: once; v_call: TRBV10-3; d_call: TRBD1; j_call: TRBJ1-4; cdr3_nt: TGTGCCATCAGCCCGGGACAGCGGACTAATGAAAAACTGTTTTTT; cdr3_aa: CAISPGQRTNEKLFF
clone_size: NA; v_call: TRBV25-1; d_call: NA; j_call: TRBJ2-3; cdr3_nt: TGTGCCAGCAGTGATGGGGGCACAGATACGCAGTATTTT; cdr3_aa: CASSDGGTDTQYF
clone_size: NA; v_call: TRBV18; d_call: NA; j_call: TRBJ1-1; cdr3_nt: TGTGCCAGCTCACCACAGAACACTGAAGCTTTCTTT; cdr3_aa: CASSPQNTEAFF
clone_size: NA; v_call: TRBV7-9; d_call: NA; j_call: TRBJ1-2; cdr3_nt: TGTGCCAGCAGCTTAGAACTGACGGCCAACTATGGCTACACCTTC; cdr3_aa: CASSLELTANYGYTF
clone_size: NA; v_call: TRBV7-9; d_call: NA; j_call: TRBJ2-3; cdr3_nt: TGTGCCAGCAGCTTAGAGGGGGTATCAGATACGCAGTATTTT; cdr3_aa: CASSLEGVSDTQYF